These 30 T cell receptor beta chains came from one sample sequenced in a study of T cells in Graves' hyperthyroidism and ophthalmopathy. There were TCR beta CDR3 regions amplified from RNA transcripts. In the first-round RT-PCR of the TCR CDR3, the HTBI primer set was used. One entry per CDR3 protein results from TCRdb running MiXCR on the multiplex PCR reads. The profile shows 130,000 to 150,000 distinct CDR3 sequences, 22% of them singletons. Sequencing was done on a sample of blood. The receptor set was obtained from a woman aged 50 to 60 with Graves' hyperthyroidism that later progressed to Graves' ophthalmopathy.

This clonotype was seen many times. This chain connects TRBV11-2 to TRBJ2-1; perhaps TRBD2 as D (5 bases). The germline V and J ends were trimmed by 3 bases and 9 bases, with 18 bases remaining between them. Per the germline V gene, CDR1 is SGHAT and CDR2 is FQNNGV. The CDR3 contains 15 residues. CDR3 coding DNA: TGTGCCAGCAGCTTCCTAGCCCCTCAGGTGGGTGAGCAGTTCTTC. The encoded protein is CASSFLAPQVGEQFF. The complete variable domain, with remaining parts taken from reference TRBV11-2 and TRBJ2-1, reads EAGVAQSPRYKIIEKRQSVAFWCNPISGHATLYWYQQILGQGPKLLIQFQNNGVVDDSQLPKDRFSAERLKGVDSTLKIQPAKLEDSAVYLCASSFLAPQVGEQFFGPGTRLTVL.

The chain combines TRBV4-2 with TRBJ1-1; the D gene is possibly TRBD1 (5 bases). CDR1 and CDR2 (germline): LGHNA, YNFKEQ. CDR3 length: 16 residues. The germline V and J ends were trimmed by 0 bases and 0 bases, with 11 bases remaining between them. In DNA form, the CDR3 reads TGTGCCAGCAGCCAAGAGATAAGGGGCATGAACACTGAAGCTTTCTTT. It encodes CASSQEIRGMNTEAFF.

This clonotype was counted many times. The chain links TRBV6-1 to TRBJ2-7; 11 bases agree with TRBD2. The germline CDR1 and CDR2 sequences are MNHNS and SASEGT. This CDR3 is 14 amino acids long. Trimming cost V 2 bases and J 6 bases; bases outside gene matches: 3. DNA of the CDR3: TGTGCCAGCAGTGAAACTAGCGGGAGTGGCGAGCAGTACTTC. Translation: CASSETSGSGEQYF.

This clonotype was counted only a few times. The V and J genes are TRBV28 and TRBJ2-7; D call uncertain. This CDR3 is built from 13 residues. The V and J ends lost 2 bases and 2 bases respectively, with 7 bases between them. Germline-derived CDR1 and CDR2 are MDHEN and SYDVKM. DNA of the CDR3: TGTGCCAGCAGTTTAAGTGGGACCTACGAGCAGTACGTC. It translates to CASSLSGTYEQYV.

This rearrangement joins TRBV10-3 to TRBJ1-4; D is perhaps TRBD1 (6 bases). The CDR3 has 14 amino acids. CDR1 is ENHRY and CDR2 is SYGVKD in the germline V gene. Trimming stripped 3 bases from V and 8 bases from J, with 13 bases between. This CDR3 is CAISDGRTVEKLFF. CDR3 nucleotide sequence: TGTGCCATCAGTGATGGTAGGACAGTCGAAAAACTGTTTTTT.

The chain uses TRBV11-2 and TRBJ2-1, with D hard to call. CDR3 length: 14 residues. Germline values: CDR1 SGHAT, CDR2 FQNNGV. Trimming left V 0 bases short and J 5 bases short, with 8 bases between. The CDR3 nucleotides read TGTGCCAGCAGCTTAGATATCCGGGACAATGAGCAGTTCTTC. Amino acid sequence: CASSLDIRDNEQFF.

The table lists this clonotype with many counts. The chain is built from TRBV12-3 or TRBV12-4 and TRBJ2-2, with D unclear. The germline V and J ends were trimmed by 6 bases and 2 bases, with 13 bases remaining between them. The CDR3 has 15 residues. CDR3 sequence: CASRGTWPNTGELFF. The CDR3 bases are TGTGCCAGCAGGGGTACCTGGCCTAACACCGGGGAGCTGTTTTTT.

This clonotype was observed at least ten times. The chain uses TRBV5-1 and TRBJ2-7; TRBD2 matches 8 bases. Germline lookup yields CDR1 SGHRS and CDR2 YFSETQ. The V and J ends lost 1 base and 5 bases, in that order; junction bases with no gene match: 8. There are 15 residues in the CDR3. CDR3 protein: CASSLSTSGRDEQYF. The CDR3 DNA sequence: TGCGCCAGCAGCTTGTCTACTAGCGGACGGGACGAGCAGTACTTC.

This clonotype was seen many times. The chain is built from TRBV5-5 and TRBJ1-4; D is undetermined. Germline V gene lookup returns CDR1 SGHKS and CDR2 YYEKEE (reference sequence). Trimming took 2 bases from V and 0 from J, leaving 11 bases between them. The CDR3 runs to 16 residues. The DNA for the CDR3 is TGTGCCAGCAGCTTAAGTGGCAGGTCAACTAATGAAAAACTGTTTTTT. It translates to CASSLSGRSTNEKLFF.

This clonotype was recorded at least ten times. V is TRBV18 and J is TRBJ2-1; no clear D gene. Per the germline V gene, CDR1 is KGHSH and CDR2 is LQKENI. The CDR3 is 13 amino acids. The ends were cut back, 2 bases at V and 7 bases at J, with 9 bases in the middle. CDR3 DNA: TGTGCCAGCTCACCAGGGGTTCTAAATGAGCAGTTCTTC. It codes for CASSPGVLNEQFF.

This clonotype was recorded at least ten times. The V and J genes are TRBV4-1 and TRBJ2-3; 8 positions match TRBD2. The CDR3 is 15 amino acids. V lost 3 bases and J lost 3; bases outside the gene matches: 5. Germline V lookup: CDR1 MGHRA, CDR2 YSYEKL. CDR3 region: CASSQQRERTDTQYF. The DNA for the CDR3 is TGCGCCAGCAGCCAGCAGCGGGAGCGGACAGATACGCAGTATTTT.

Concerning this clonotype itself: Just one base apart from a much larger clone, this may be a read error. The V gene is TRBV28, the J gene TRBJ1-3; D is unclear. Germline V gene sequence: CDR1 MDHEN, CDR2 SYDVKM. Deletions cut 6 bases from V and 4 bases from J, with 19 bases between. The CDR3 totals 16 residues. CDR3 protein: CASRGPAGRSGNTIYF. Written as DNA, the CDR3 is TGTGCCAGCAGAGGGCCTGCGGGCCGCTCCGGAAACACCATATATTTT.

This clonotype has only a few counts. This chain uses TRBV7-3 with TRBJ1-1, with D unresolved. Germline CDR1 is SGHTA and CDR2 is FQGTGA. The V end lost 3 bases, the J end lost 1 base, and 6 bases lay between the germline ends. This CDR3 contains 13 residues. CDR3 nucleotides: TGTGCCAGCAGCTTCAATCAGAACACTGAAGCTTTCTTT. It codes for CASSFNQNTEAFF.

This clonotype was observed at least ten times. J is TRBJ2-5 and V is TRBV18, with 11 bases lining up with TRBD2. Looked up from germline, CDR1 is KGHSH and CDR2 is LQKENI. This CDR3 is built from 17 residues. Trimming removed 5 bases from V and 1 base from J; junction bases left unmatched: 9. The chain's CDR3 is CASSSLLAGGPQETQYF. DNA of the CDR3: TGTGCCAGCTCAAGCCTCCTAGCGGGAGGCCCCCAAGAGACCCAGTACTTC.

This clonotype has a handful of counts. The chain couples TRBV29-1 to TRBJ2-1, with TRBD2 matching over 8 bases. The V gene end was trimmed by 3 bases and the J gene end by 4 bases; junction bases not matched to a gene: 11. Germline V gives CDR1 SQVTM, CDR2 ANQGSEA. The CDR3 totals 16 residues. The CDR3 DNA reads TGCAGCGTTGAGGGCGGGGGGTCTATGGTTTACAATGAGCAGTTCTTC. This codes for CSVEGGGSMVYNEQFF.

This clonotype was recorded a few times. The V call is TRBV29-1, the J call TRBJ2-1; possible D gene TRBD2, 5 bases. Germline CDR1 reads SQVTM; CDR2 reads ANQGSEA. The CDR3 has 10 residues. DNA of the CDR3: TGCAGGGCCGGGGAGACTGAGCAGTTCTTC. Protein sequence: CRAGETEQFF.

The V call is TRBV4-1, the J call TRBJ2-2; the D is unclear. This CDR3 has 13 residues. V was shortened by 0 bases and J by 7 bases, with 6 bases between the two germline ends. Germline V gives CDR1 MGHRA, CDR2 YSYEKL. The DNA for the CDR3 is TGCGCCAGCAGCCAAGAAGGGTACGGGGAGCTGTTTTTT. This encodes CASSQEGYGELFF.

The J gene is TRBJ2-5, the V gene TRBV7-2; TRBD2 is a possible D gene (7 bases). Trimming stripped 2 bases from V and 5 bases from J, with 18 bases between. CDR3 size: 16 residues. The germline gives CDR1 SGHTA, CDR2 FQGNSA. CDR3 sequence (DNA): TGTGCCAGCAGCTTAATTGGTGGGGGGGCAGGGGAGACCCAGTACTTC. Protein product: CASSLIGGGAGETQYF.

This chain uses TRBV19 with TRBJ2-7, with 8 bases fitting TRBD1. CDR3 length equals 14 residues. Germline CDR1 and CDR2: LNHDA and SQIVND (reference sequence). With V trimmed by 5 bases and J by 4 bases, 7 bases remained unmatched. The CDR3 DNA reads as TGTGCCAGTAGTGTAACCGGGACAGGATACGAGCAGTACTTC. Its protein is CASSVTGTGYEQYF.

With respect to this clonotype: One end of the junction does not line up with germline, which may come from a read error. The chain is built from TRBV11-2 and TRBJ2-7; 9 nucleotides agree with TRBD1. CDR1 is SGHAT and CDR2 is FQNNGV in the germline V gene. CDR3 length: 15 amino acids. The CDR3 coding sequence is TGTGCCAGCAGAACCGGGACAGGGTACTCCCACGAGCAGTACTTC. Its translation: CASRTGTGYSHEQYF.

This clonotype appeared many times. The gene calls are TRBV7-2 and TRBJ2-2, with 7 bases matching TRBD2. The CDR3 runs 17 residues. Germline CDR1 SGHTA, CDR2 FQGNSA. Germline trimming cut 1 base from V and 1 base from J; bases unmatched to any gene: 6. In DNA form, the CDR3 reads TGTGCCAGCAGCTTAGGCCCGCCTAGCGGGAACACCGGGGAGCTGTTTTTT. The encoded protein is CASSLGPPSGNTGELFF.

This clonotype appeared many times. The J gene is TRBJ2-2, the V gene TRBV20-1, with TRBD2 matching 7 bases. The V gene end was trimmed by 0 bases and the J gene end by 4 bases; junction bases not matched to a gene: 2. This CDR3 comprises 14 residues. Germline values: CDR1 DFQATT, CDR2 SNEGSKA (reference sequence). The CDR3 nucleotides are TGCAGTGCTAGAGAGGGCGGGAGCACCGGGGAGCTGTTTTTT. Its protein is CSAREGGSTGELFF.

Many counts were recorded for this clonotype. V is TRBV7-9 and J is TRBJ2-7; D is unresolved. CDR1 is SEHNR and CDR2 is FQNEAQ in the germline V gene (reference sequence). CDR3 length: 15 amino acids. V lost 4 bases and J lost 8, with 21 bases in between. Written as DNA, the CDR3 is TGTGCCAGCAGCTCAAGTCCCAGCTTCCTTAACCAGCAGTACTTC. Encoded protein: CASSSSPSFLNQQYF.

The rearrangement links TRBV6-1 to TRBJ2-3, with TRBD2 as a possible D gene (7 bases). V was shortened by 6 bases and J by 6 bases, with 19 bases between the two germline ends. The CDR3 contains 15 residues. CDR1 and CDR2 (germline): MNHNS, SASEGT. The CDR3 sequence: CASSGGTLLSDTQYF. The CDR3 coding sequence is TGTGCCAGCAGCGGGGGGACACTTCTCTCGGATACGCAGTATTTT.

The chain carries TRBV7-9 and TRBJ2-3; a weak D match, TRBD1 (5 bases). Germline CDR1 SEHNR, CDR2 FQNEAQ (reference sequence). This CDR3 region has 15 residues. Trimming pared 5 bases from V and 4 bases from J, leaving 16 bases between. CDR3 sequence reads: CASSPNLLGADTQYF. CDR3 nucleotides: TGTGCCAGCAGCCCAAATCTCCTAGGGGCAGATACGCAGTATTTT.

The genes are TRBV6-1 and TRBJ2-3; TRBD2 matches 11 bases. The CDR3 has 15 residues. CDR1 and CDR2 from the germline V gene are MNHNS and SASEGT. The J segment lost 5 bases and the V segment lost 5 bases, leaving 6 bases of the junction unmatched. The CDR3 DNA reads TGTGCCAGCAGTCCCCTAGCGGGAGGAGGAGATACGCAGTATTTT. Encoded protein: CASSPLAGGGDTQYF.

This clonotype was recorded at least ten times. The V gene is TRBV28, the J gene TRBJ1-3; 8 bases fit TRBD1. Germline V gene sequence: CDR1 MDHEN, CDR2 SYDVKM. With V trimmed by 7 bases and J by 4 bases, 12 bases remained unmatched. This CDR3 spans 16 amino acids. CDR3 amino acids: CASILRGQGTGNTIYF. In DNA, the CDR3 is TGTGCCAGCATCCTGCGAGGACAGGGCACAGGAAACACCATATATTTT.

This clonotype was detected many times. This chain connects TRBV12-3 or TRBV12-4 to TRBJ2-4, with D unresolved. V was clipped by 7 bases and J by 0 bases, with 7 bases between them. The CDR3 runs to 13 residues. Here the CDR3 reads CASTDTAKNIQYF. The DNA of the CDR3 is TGTGCCAGCACAGACACAGCCAAAAACATTCAGTACTTC.

This clonotype was recorded many times. The J gene is TRBJ2-7, the V gene TRBV20-1, with D perhaps TRBD2 (5 bases). Germline CDR1 is DFQATT and CDR2 is SNEGSKA (reference sequence). This CDR3 spans 15 amino acids. Trimming removed 2 bases from V and 2 bases from J, with 16 bases in between. The CDR3 here is CSARQAEGGTYEQYF. As DNA, the CDR3 is TGCAGTGCTAGACAAGCCGAGGGTGGGACCTACGAGCAGTACTTC.

This clonotype came up many times. V and J are TRBV5-1 and TRBJ2-5; TRBD1 or TRBD2 may be the D gene (5 bases each). This CDR3 is built from 13 residues. Trimming took off 2 bases at V and 5 bases at J, with 10 bases between the two ends. Looked up from germline, CDR1 is SGHRS and CDR2 is YFSETQ. The CDR3 DNA is TGCGCCAGCAGCTTCTCAGGGACGGAGACCCAGTACTTC. Its translation is CASSFSGTETQYF.